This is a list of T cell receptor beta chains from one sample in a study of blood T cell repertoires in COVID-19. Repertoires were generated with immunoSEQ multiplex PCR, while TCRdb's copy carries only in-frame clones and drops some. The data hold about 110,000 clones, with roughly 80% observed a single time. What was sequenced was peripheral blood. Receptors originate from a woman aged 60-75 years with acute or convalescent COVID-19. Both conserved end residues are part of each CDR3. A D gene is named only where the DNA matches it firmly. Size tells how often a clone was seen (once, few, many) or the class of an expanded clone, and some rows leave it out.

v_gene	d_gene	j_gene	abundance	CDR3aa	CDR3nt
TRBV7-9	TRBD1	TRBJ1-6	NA	CASSLTGANSPLHF	TGTGCCAGCAGCTTGACAGGGGCCAATTCACCCCTCCACTTT
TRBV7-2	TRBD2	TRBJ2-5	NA	CASTLPGASGRSETQYF	TGTGCCAGCACCCTCCCGGGGGCTAGCGGGAGATCAGAGACCCAGTACTTC
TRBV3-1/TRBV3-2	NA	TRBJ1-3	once	CASSQDWQGLGGNTIYF	TGTGCCAGCAGCCAAGATTGGCAGGGGTTAGGTGGAAACACCATATATTTT
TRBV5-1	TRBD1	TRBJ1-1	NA	CASSPTGGVRAFF	TGCGCCAGCAGCCCGACAGGGGGCGTGAGGGCTTTCTTT
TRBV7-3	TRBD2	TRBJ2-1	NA	CASSLLAGGQHEQFF	TGTGCCAGCAGCTTACTAGCGGGAGGGCAGCATGAGCAGTTCTTC
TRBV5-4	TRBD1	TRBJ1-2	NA	CASSAGTGNYGYTF	TGTGCCAGCAGCGCTGGGACAGGGAACTATGGCTACACCTTC
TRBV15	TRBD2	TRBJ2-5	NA	CATSRVRIGRTSVETQYF	TGTGCCACCAGCAGAGTCAGGATCGGAAGGACTAGCGTGGAGACCCAGTACTTC
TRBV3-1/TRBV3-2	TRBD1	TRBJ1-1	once	CASSERGPEAFF	TGTGCCAGCAGTGAGAGGGGGCCCGAAGCTTTCTTT
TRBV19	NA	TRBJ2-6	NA	CASSISSGANVLTF	TGTGCCAGTAGCATTAGCTCTGGGGCCAACGTCCTGACTTTC
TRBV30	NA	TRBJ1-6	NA	CAWKFWGDGSPLHF	TGTGCCTGGAAATTTTGGGGGGATGGTTCACCCCTCCACTTT
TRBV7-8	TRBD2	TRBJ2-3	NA	CASTRLAASTDTQYF	TGTGCCAGCACCCGACTAGCGGCTAGCACAGATACGCAGTATTTT
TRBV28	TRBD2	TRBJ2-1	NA	CASSPLAGGPHEQFF	TGTGCCAGTAGCCCGCTAGCGGGAGGGCCCCATGAGCAGTTCTTC
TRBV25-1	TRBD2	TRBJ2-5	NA	CASSSAGGQQTQYF	TGTGCCAGCAGTTCAGCGGGGGGCCAGCAGACCCAGTACTTC
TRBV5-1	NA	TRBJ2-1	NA	CASSLRGDNEQFF	TGCGCCAGCAGTCTTCGGGGAGACAATGAGCAGTTCTTC
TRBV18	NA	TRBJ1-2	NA	CASSPPARNYGYTF	TGTGCCAGCTCACCACCGGCCAGAAACTATGGCTACACCTTC
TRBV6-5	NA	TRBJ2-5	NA	CASSYSRETQYF	TGTGCCAGCAGTTACTCGAGAGAGACCCAGTACTTC
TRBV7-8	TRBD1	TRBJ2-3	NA	CASSLVGTGRSRADTQYF	TGTGCCAGCAGCTTAGTGGGGACAGGGCGATCCCGCGCAGATACGCAGTATTTT
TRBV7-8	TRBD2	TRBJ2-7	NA	CASSFGLAGAHEQYF	TGTGCCAGCAGCTTCGGACTAGCGGGAGCCCACGAGCAGTACTTC
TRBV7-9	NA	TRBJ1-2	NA	CASSSSGRGDGYTF	TGTGCCAGCAGCTCCTCGGGCAGGGGAGATGGCTACACCTTC
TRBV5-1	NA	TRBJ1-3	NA	CASSLGFGGPPGNTIYF	TGCGCCAGCAGCTTGGGTTTCGGGGGACCTCCTGGAAACACCATATATTTT
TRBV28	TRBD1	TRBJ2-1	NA	CASSPDRDRANNEQFF	TGTGCCAGCAGTCCGGACCGGGACAGGGCGAACAATGAGCAGTTCTTC
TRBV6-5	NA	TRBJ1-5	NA	CASSPSGGVDQPQHF	TGTGCCAGCAGTCCCTCGGGGGGGGTAGATCAGCCCCAGCATTTT
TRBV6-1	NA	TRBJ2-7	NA	CASSEIEGQPYEQYF	TGTGCCAGCAGTGAAATCGAGGGTCAACCCTACGAGCAGTACTTC
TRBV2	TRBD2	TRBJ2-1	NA	CASSVTSGSYNEQFF	TGTGCCAGCAGTGTGACTAGCGGCTCCTACAATGAGCAGTTCTTC
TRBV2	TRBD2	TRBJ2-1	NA	CASSETSGHNEQFF	TGTGCCAGCAGTGAAACTAGCGGGCACAATGAGCAGTTCTTC
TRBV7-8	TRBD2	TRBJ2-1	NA	CASSLTSDSYNEQFF	TGTGCCAGCAGCCTGACTAGCGACTCCTACAATGAGCAGTTCTTC
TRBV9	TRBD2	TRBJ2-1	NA	CASSFSGRATEQFF	TGTGCCAGCAGTTTTAGCGGGAGGGCCACTGAGCAGTTCTTC
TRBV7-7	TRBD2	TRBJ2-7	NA	CASSRGLAGVSITYEQYF	TGTGCCAGCAGCCGCGGACTAGCGGGGGTAAGTATCACCTACGAGCAGTACTTC
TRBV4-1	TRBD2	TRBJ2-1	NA	CASSQRGGTPSPKKQFF	TGCGCCAGCAGCCAGCGGGGGGGGACCCCGTCCCCCAAAAAGCAGTTCTTC
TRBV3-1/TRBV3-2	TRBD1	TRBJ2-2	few	CASSTGGRSGELFF	TGTGCCAGCAGTACAGGGGGGAGGTCCGGGGAGCTGTTTTTT
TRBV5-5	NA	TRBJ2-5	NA	CASSLVPEAGTQYF	TGTGCCAGCAGCTTGGTGCCCGAAGCCGGGACCCAGTACTTC
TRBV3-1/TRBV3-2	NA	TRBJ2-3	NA	CASSQMQSTDTQYF	TGTGCCAGCAGCCAAATGCAGAGCACAGATACGCAGTATTTT
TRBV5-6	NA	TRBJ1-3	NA	CASSLAGIDTIYF	TGTGCCAGCAGTCTGGCGGGGATAGACACCATATATTTT
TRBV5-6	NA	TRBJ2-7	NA	CASSLATSPYEQYF	TGTGCCAGCAGCTTGGCGACAAGCCCCTACGAGCAGTACTTC
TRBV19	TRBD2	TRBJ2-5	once	CASSILRTSGGSETQYF	TGTGCCAGTAGTATTCTCCGGACTAGCGGGGGGTCGGAGACCCAGTACTTC